This TCR beta chain is from a study of cytomegalovirus exposure and HLA in healthy donors. The PCR used 60 Vbeta and 13 Jbeta primers. Libraries were prepared by immunoSEQ multiplex PCR; TCRdb keeps only in-frame clonotypes and omits some of them. Of about 130,000 clones in the sample, approximately 78% were seen once. The CDR3 has 14 amino acids. Germline V gene data show CDR1 as MNHEY and CDR2 as SMNVEV (reference sequence). V lost 6 bases and J 11 bases, leaving 20 bases between the germline ends. Sequencing was performed on PBMCs. The chain couples TRBV27 to TRBJ2-1; TRBD2 is a possible D gene (7 bases). This receptor was taken from a human donor in good health. The CDR3 protein is CASSKDSGAEKQFF. CDR3 sequence (DNA): TGTGCCAGCAGCAAGGACAGCGGGGCCGAGAAGCAGTTCTTC.